Reported below is one TCR beta chain. Other DNA sequences from this sample encode an identical CDR3 as well. The sample is drawn from a study of cytomegalovirus exposure and HLA in healthy donors. PCR involved 60 Vbeta and 13 Jbeta primers. Clones were read by immunoSEQ multiplex PCR, and TCRdb kept only the in-frame ones, dropping some. The profile shows 150,000 to 200,000 clones, about 77% of them singletons. The CDR3 is 14 residues long. Germline V gene sequence: CDR1 LNHDA, CDR2 SQIVND (reference sequence). V gave up 1 base and J gave up 1 base, with 5 bases separating them. This chain joins TRBV19 and TRBJ1-5, with D maybe TRBD1 (5 bases). The sample consisted of PBMCs. The sequence was obtained from a male donor in good health and CMV-seropositive. Here the CDR3 reads CASSIGGSNQPQHF. The CDR3 DNA is TGTGCCAGTAGTATAGGGGGCAGCAATCAGCCCCAGCATTTT.